These 23 T cell receptor beta chains came from one sample sequenced in a study of blood T cells in healthy people across ages. The second PCR ran roughly 6 to 12 cycles with a sample-barcoded 5' primer and J-beta primers. TCRdb itself ran the 5' RACE reads through MiXCR, one entry per CDR3 protein. The table shows around 1.5 million distinct CDR3 sequences, with roughly 40% occurring only once. The source material was blood. The receptors were gathered from a woman in her late teens or twenties in good health.

The count of this clonotype is one. The junction does not match germline at one end; this may be a read error. The rearrangement uses TRBV20-1 and TRBJ1-4, with D uncertain. The CDR3 consists of 12 residues. CDR1 and CDR2 (germline): DFQATT, SNEGSKA (reference sequence). In DNA, the CDR3 is TGCAGGGCTAGAGATGGTGTGGAAAAACTGTTTTTT. It specifies CRARDGVEKLFF.

This clonotype was seen only a few times. V gene TRBV7-2 combines with J gene TRBJ2-3; 8 nucleotides align to TRBD2. The V and J ends lost 9 bases and 6 bases, in that order; junction bases with no gene match: 8. Germline-derived CDR1 and CDR2 are SGHTA and FQGNSA. The CDR3 has 13 residues. For the CDR3, the DNA is TGTGCCAGTAGCGGGGAGTTTCGGGATACGCAGTATTTT. Translating gives CASSGEFRDTQYF.

This clonotype was seen a few times. The CDR3 DNA sequence: TGTGCCAGCAGCTTAGATCCCTTCCGTGGGAAGGTGACAGATACGCAGTATTTT. Its translation is CASSLDPFRGKVTDTQYF. The chain joins TRBV7-2 to TRBJ2-3; D gene ambiguous. Trimming shortened V by 1 base and J by 3 bases, and 20 bases separated the two germline ends. This CDR3 region has 18 residues. The germline CDR1 and CDR2 sequences are SGHTA and FQGNSA.

This clonotype was detected a few times. The rearrangement links TRBV7-9 to TRBJ2-5, with D perhaps matching TRBD2 (5 bases). This CDR3 has 13 amino acids. Germline V CDR1 and CDR2: SEHNR, FQNEAQ (reference sequence). The germline V and J ends were trimmed by 2 bases and 7 bases, with 11 bases remaining between them. Written as DNA, the CDR3 is TGTGCCAGCAGCTTACTGAGTGGAGGGACCCAGTACTTC. As protein: CASSLLSGGTQYF.

There are a few counts of this clonotype. V and J are TRBV12-3 or TRBV12-4 and TRBJ1-1; no clear D. This CDR3 spans 11 amino acids. Trimming shortened V by 2 bases and J by 11 bases, and 9 bases separated the two germline ends. CDR3 protein: CASSLRGGAFF. CDR3 nucleotide sequence: TGTGCCAGCAGTTTACGTGGAGGTGCTTTCTTT.

The chain carries TRBV29-1 and TRBJ2-7, with a possible D match to TRBD2 (6 bases). CDR3 length equals 14 residues. The V end lost 8 bases, the J end lost 0 bases, and 17 bases lay between the germline ends. Germline CDR1 and CDR2: SQVTM and ANQGSEA. In DNA, the CDR3 is TGCAGCCCGGCGGGGAGGCGGAACTCCTACGAGCAGTACTTC. This gives the protein CSPAGRRNSYEQYF.

This chain connects TRBV7-8 to TRBJ2-3, with unresolved D. This CDR3 is 13 amino acids long. V was clipped by 7 bases and J by 0 bases, with 8 bases between them. The germline V gene encodes CDR1 SGHVS and CDR2 FQNEAQ. The CDR3 sequence is CASTIWSTDTQYF. The CDR3 DNA reads TGTGCCAGCACAATATGGAGCACAGATACGCAGTATTTT.

The CDR3 DNA is TGTGCCAGCAGCTCCTATGACAGGATGAACACTGAAGCTTTCTTT. Amino acid sequence: CASSSYDRMNTEAFF. The chain uses TRBV7-9 and TRBJ1-1; D is perhaps TRBD1 (6 bases). CDR1 and CDR2 from the germline V gene are SEHNR and FQNEAQ (reference sequence). The CDR3 runs 15 residues. V gave up 4 bases and J gave up 0 bases, with 12 bases separating them.

The chain recombines TRBV6-5 with TRBJ2-5, with D possibly matching TRBD2 (6 bases). The V and J ends lost 8 bases and 4 bases respectively, with 17 bases between them. The CDR3 consists of 14 residues. Per germline, CDR1 MNHEY and CDR2 SVGAGI. CDR3 DNA: TGTGCCAGCGGGATAGGCGGGGCGTCAGAGACCCAGTACTTC. Its translation is CASGIGGASETQYF.

This chain connects TRBV20-1 to TRBJ1-2; 9 bases fit TRBD1. This CDR3 has 14 amino acids. J gave up 2 bases and V 5 bases, and 6 bases lay outside the gene matches. Germline loops: CDR1 DFQATT, CDR2 SNEGSKA (reference sequence). In nucleotides, the CDR3 is TGCAGTGCTTCGAGCGGGACAGGGAACTATGGCTACACCTTC. This sequence encodes CSASSGTGNYGYTF.

The chain uses TRBV7-9 and TRBJ2-3; TRBD1 might be the D (5 bases). This CDR3 contains 15 residues. Trimming pared 2 bases from V and 5 bases from J, leaving 14 bases between. Germline V CDR1 and CDR2: SEHNR, FQNEAQ (reference sequence). CDR3 sequence (DNA): TGTGCCAGCAGCTTACATTCCAGGGCCCAAGATACGCAGTATTTT. This sequence encodes CASSLHSRAQDTQYF.

The V gene is TRBV15, the J gene TRBJ2-1; unclear D gene. The tail of the sequence fits TRBJ2-7 better, so the J call may be wrong. CDR3 length equals 16 residues. Germline V gene lookup returns CDR1 LNHNV and CDR2 YYDKDF (reference sequence). The CDR3 region is CATSRTTVSSYNEQYF. CDR3 nucleotide sequence: TGTGCCACCAGCAGAACAACGGTTAGCTCCTACAATGAGCAGTACTTC.

The chain links TRBV5-1 to TRBJ2-5, with TRBD1 as a possible D gene (6 bases). Germline V gene sequence: CDR1 SGHRS, CDR2 YFSETQ. Trimming took 1 base from V and 5 from J, leaving 18 bases between them. CDR3 length: 16 residues. The DNA for the CDR3 is TGCGCCAGCAGCTTGACAGGGATTGAATCGCTGGAGACCCAGTACTTC. Residues: CASSLTGIESLETQYF.

This clonotype came up a few times. This chain uses TRBV6-6 with TRBJ2-5; D is ambiguous. V lost 7 bases and J 2 bases, leaving 11 bases between the germline ends. CDR1 and CDR2 (germline): MNHNY, SVGAGI (reference sequence). This CDR3 is built from 13 residues. The CDR3 DNA is TGTGCCAGCACCTTTCGGTCGCAAGAGACCCAGTACTTC. It yields the protein CASTFRSQETQYF.

This clonotype turned up a few times. The chain carries TRBV27 and TRBJ2-3; D possibly uses TRBD1 or TRBD2 (5 bases each). Germline CDR1 and CDR2: MNHEY and SMNVEV (reference sequence). This CDR3 is built from 14 residues. V was trimmed by 2 bases and J by 2 bases, leaving 8 bases between them. The CDR3 sequence is CASSLGDPTDTQYF. The CDR3 DNA follows: TGTGCCAGCAGTTTAGGGGACCCCACAGATACGCAGTATTTT.

The V and J genes are TRBV20-1 and TRBJ2-1, with D perhaps matching TRBD2 (6 bases). The CDR3 covers 13 residues. V was trimmed by 0 bases and J by 9 bases, leaving 12 bases between them. Germline CDR1 DFQATT, CDR2 SNEGSKA (reference sequence). CDR3 amino acids: CSARDVLGGEQFF. Written as DNA, the CDR3 is TGCAGTGCTAGAGATGTGCTCGGGGGTGAGCAGTTCTTC.

The chain employs TRBV12-3 or TRBV12-4 and TRBJ1-2; D perhaps matches TRBD1 (5 bases). With 6 bases removed from V and 0 bases from J, the gap between germline ends came to 14 bases. The CDR3 is 15 amino acids. CDR3 region: CASRNRSYSNYGYTF. CDR3 nucleotide sequence: TGTGCCAGCAGAAACAGGAGCTACTCTAACTATGGCTACACCTTC.

The gene calls are TRBV2 and TRBJ2-5; no definite D call. The V gene lost 8 bases and the J gene lost 3 bases, with 19 bases spanning the gap. Germline loops: CDR1 SNHLY, CDR2 FYNNEI. This CDR3 has 15 amino acids. Here the CDR3 DNA reads TGTGCCAGCCTCAACGTCCGAGGCGGAGAAGAGACCCAGTACTTC. This encodes CASLNVRGGEETQYF.

This clonotype turned up a few times. The chain links TRBV29-1 to TRBJ2-1, with TRBD2 matching 10 bases. This CDR3 is 14 amino acids long. Germline loops: CDR1 SQVTM, CDR2 ANQGSEA. The J segment lost 7 bases and the V segment lost 3 bases, leaving 6 bases of the junction unmatched. CDR3 in amino acids: CSVDPLAGDNEQFF. CDR3 nucleotide sequence: TGCAGCGTTGACCCGCTAGCGGGGGATAATGAGCAGTTCTTC.

J is TRBJ1-1 and V is TRBV7-8; TRBD1 might be the D (5 bases). CDR3 size: 15 residues. V gave up 3 bases and J gave up 4 bases, with 15 bases separating them. The germline CDR1 and CDR2 sequences are SGHVS and FQNEAQ. CDR3 loop: CASSFRWGGGTEAFF. The CDR3 DNA is TGTGCCAGCAGCTTTCGTTGGGGCGGAGGCACTGAAGCTTTCTTT.

The chain joins TRBV2 to TRBJ2-7; weak D call: TRBD2 (5 bases). The length of the CDR3 is 11 residues. Trimming cost V 9 bases and J 7 bases, with 13 bases left between them. Germline CDR1 reads SNHLY; CDR2 reads FYNNEI. CDR3 amino acids: CARRYEGEQYF. The CDR3, as DNA: TGTGCCAGGCGGTATGAGGGTGAGCAGTACTTC.

This clonotype has a count of ten or more. The chain couples TRBV25-1 to TRBJ1-6; D gene unclear. CDR3 length: 15 residues. Trimming removed 5 bases at V and 6 bases at J, with 14 bases between. Germline V gene lookup returns CDR1 MGHDK and CDR2 SYGVNS. Here the CDR3 DNA reads TGTGCCAGCAGTCAAAGGTCCGGGAGTAATTCACCCCTCCACTTT. Encoded protein: CASSQRSGSNSPLHF.

The chain recombines TRBV4-1 with TRBJ1-2; 8 bases fit TRBD1. Per the germline V gene, CDR1 is MGHRA and CDR2 is YSYEKL. Trimming at V came to 2 bases and at J to 8 bases, leaving 10 bases not matched to a gene. This CDR3 is built from 15 residues. As DNA, the CDR3 is TGCGCCAGCAGCCAAAGGCTACAGGGGGGACGGGGCTACACCTTC. Translation gives CASSQRLQGGRGYTF.